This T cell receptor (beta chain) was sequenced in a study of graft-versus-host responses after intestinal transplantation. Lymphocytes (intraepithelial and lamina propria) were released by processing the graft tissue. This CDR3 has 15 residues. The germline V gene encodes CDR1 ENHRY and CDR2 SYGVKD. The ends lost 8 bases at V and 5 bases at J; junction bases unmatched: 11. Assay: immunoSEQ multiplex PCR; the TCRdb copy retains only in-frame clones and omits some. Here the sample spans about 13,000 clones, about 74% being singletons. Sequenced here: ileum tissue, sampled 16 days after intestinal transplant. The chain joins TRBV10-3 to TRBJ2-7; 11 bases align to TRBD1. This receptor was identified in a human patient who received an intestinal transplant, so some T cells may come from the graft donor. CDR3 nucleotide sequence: TGTGCCATCCAACAACGGGACAGGGGGTTGGACGAGCAGTACTTC. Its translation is CAIQQRDRGLDEQYF.